This T cell receptor beta chain derives from a study of cytomegalovirus exposure and HLA in healthy donors. Whole-study context: Samples from HLA-typed donors yielded about 85 million unique TCRs in an early data release.

Unmatched junction bases numbered 4, after V lost 2 bases and J lost 3 bases. This CDR3 contains 15 residues. Germline V gene sequence: CDR1 SGHTA, CDR2 FQGNSA. Regarding this clone: The antigen remains unidentified.

Findings and limits, study-wide: There were reportedly fewer N-insertions in an Asian-associated ancestry cluster than the roughly 610-donor mean, in a later analysis. Some V segments, TRBV6-2 and TRBV6-3 among them, were indistinguishable and were therefore excluded.

Both 60 Vbeta primers and 13 Jbeta primers went into the PCR. In the original analysis: Later work found approximately 80 million unique TCR beta chains, with about 10 million shared. Libraries were prepared by immunoSEQ multiplex PCR; TCRdb keeps only in-frame clonotypes and omits some of them. The V and J calls and the clone size are those of that table, but D and trimming were determined from the DNA. The table records roughly 130,000 clones, about three quarters of them present only once. Input material: PBMCs. J is TRBJ1-5 and V is TRBV7-2; the match to TRBD1 covers 7 bases. The origin of this receptor is a human donor in good health. CDR3 in amino acids: CASSLTGQVNQPQHF. The CDR3 region has the DNA TGTGCCAGCAGCTTAACCGGACAGGTCAATCAGCCCCAGCATTTT.